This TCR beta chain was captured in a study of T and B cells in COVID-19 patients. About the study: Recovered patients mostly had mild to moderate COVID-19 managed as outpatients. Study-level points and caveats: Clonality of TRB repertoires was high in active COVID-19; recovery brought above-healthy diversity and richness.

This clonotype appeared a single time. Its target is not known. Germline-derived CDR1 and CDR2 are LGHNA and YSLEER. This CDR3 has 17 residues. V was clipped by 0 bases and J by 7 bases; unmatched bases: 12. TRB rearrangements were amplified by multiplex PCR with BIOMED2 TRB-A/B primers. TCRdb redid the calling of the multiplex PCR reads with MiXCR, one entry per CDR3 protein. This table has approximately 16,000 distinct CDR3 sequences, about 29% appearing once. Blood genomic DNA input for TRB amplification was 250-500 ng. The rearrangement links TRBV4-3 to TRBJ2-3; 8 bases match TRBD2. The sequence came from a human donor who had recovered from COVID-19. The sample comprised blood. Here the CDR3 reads CASSQDLSGSEVYTQYF. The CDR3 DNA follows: TGCGCCAGCAGCCAAGATTTGAGCGGGAGTGAGGTGTATACGCAGTATTTT.